Below are 24 T cell receptor beta chains sequenced from a single sample in a study of a mutant IDH1 vaccine in newly diagnosed glioma. The repertoire was sequenced with immunoSEQ multiplex PCR; TCRdb's copy has only in-frame clones and lacks some. This table holds tens of thousands of clones, about 70% found once. These receptors' targets are unknown. Regarding time point: week 11, during vaccination. Each dose delivered 300 ug of mutant IDH1 20-mer peptide subcutaneously with imiquimod. The material sequenced was peripheral blood mononuclear cells (PBMCs), taken from a glioma patient whose treatment included an IDH1 peptide vaccine. The receptor set was obtained from a man aged 18 to 29 with glioma. Some clones in this sample may be carry-over from other donors' samples.

The chain combines TRBV7-8 with TRBJ1-2, with D perhaps matching TRBD1 (5 bases). This CDR3 has 16 residues. Deletions cut 0 bases from V and 7 bases from J, with 18 bases between. The germline CDR1 and CDR2 sequences are SGHVS and FQNEAQ. The CDR3 sequence: CASSLAPTDRRVGYTF. The CDR3 DNA follows: TGTGCCAGCAGCTTAGCGCCAACCGACAGAAGGGTTGGCTACACCTTC.

The chain uses TRBV6-1 and TRBJ1-2; 8 bases agree with TRBD1. The CDR3 totals 13 residues. Per germline, CDR1 MNHNS and CDR2 SASEGT. The ends lost 4 bases at V and 7 bases at J; junction bases unmatched: 5. The CDR3 protein is CASSGQGQGGYTF. The CDR3 DNA is TGTGCCAGCAGTGGACAGGGGCAGGGTGGCTACACCTTC.

This rearrangement joins TRBV6-5 to TRBJ2-7, with D possibly matching TRBD1 (5 bases). Deletions cut 0 bases from V and 2 bases from J, with 11 bases between. Germline-derived CDR1 and CDR2 are MNHEY and SVGAGI. The CDR3 loop spans 15 amino acids. The CDR3 nucleotides read TGTGCCAGCAGTTACTCGTCAGACAGCCCCTACGAGCAGTACTTC. It yields the protein CASSYSSDSPYEQYF.

The chain employs TRBV2 and TRBJ1-4, with 7 bases that match TRBD1. Germline V lookup: CDR1 SNHLY, CDR2 FYNNEI. J gave up 6 bases and V 1 base, and 5 bases lay outside the gene matches. The CDR3 loop spans 15 amino acids. CDR3 sequence: CASSEGRGRHEKLFF. CDR3 in DNA: TGTGCCAGCAGTGAAGGGAGGGGGCGTCATGAAAAACTGTTTTTT.

This chain joins TRBV12-5 and TRBJ1-2; 7 bases match TRBD1. After removal of 4 bases from V and 12 bases from J, the junction contained 8 bases not matched to a gene. Per the germline V gene, CDR1 is LGHNT and CDR2 is FRNRAP. This CDR3 contains 12 residues. The chain's CDR3 is CASGWRGTEHTF. CDR3 nucleotides: TGTGCTAGTGGTTGGAGGGGGACAGAGCACACCTTC.

This clone was counted a few times. CDR3 sequence: CASSPADTQYF. The CDR3 bases are TGTGCCAGCTCACCAGCAGATACGCAGTATTTT. J is TRBJ2-3 and V is TRBV18; D remains unclear. The ends were cut back, 2 bases at V and 4 bases at J, with 1 base in the middle. The CDR3 has 11 amino acids. The V gene's germline CDR1 is KGHSH and CDR2 LQKENI.

This clone turned up a few times. The chain combines TRBV4-2 with TRBJ1-1; TRBD1 agrees at 10 bases. The J segment lost 4 bases and the V segment lost 0 bases, leaving 5 bases of the junction unmatched. CDR1 and CDR2 (germline): LGHNA, YNFKEQ. This CDR3 is built from 16 residues. The CDR3 region is CASSQEGRDRGTEAFF. CDR3 in DNA: TGTGCCAGCAGCCAAGAGGGTCGGGACAGGGGCACTGAAGCTTTCTTT.

For the CDR3, the DNA is TGCGCCAGCAGCCAAGAAAGGAGAAGGAACACTGAAGCTTTCTTT. Translation: CASSQERRRNTEAFF. V gene TRBV4-3 combines with J gene TRBJ1-1, with D unresolved. V was pared by 0 bases and J by 1 base, with 9 bases between. The CDR3 sequence is 15 residues long. Germline assignment: CDR1 LGHNA and CDR2 YSLEER.

The chain has TRBV27 and TRBJ2-1; 9 nucleotides agree with TRBD2. Trimming took 2 bases from V and 7 from J; bases not matched to a gene: 9. The CDR3 has 16 amino acids. Per germline, CDR1 MNHEY and CDR2 SMNVEV (reference sequence). The CDR3 is CASSLGLATRMNEQFF. The CDR3 DNA reads TGTGCCAGCAGTTTAGGACTAGCGACCCGCATGAATGAGCAGTTCTTC.

This clone came up once. This chain uses TRBV4-1 with TRBJ2-7; D unclear. The germline V and J ends were trimmed by 1 base and 3 bases, with 13 bases remaining between them. The germline CDR1 and CDR2 sequences are MGHRA and YSYEKL. The CDR3 runs 15 residues. The CDR3 region is CASSQGRAGRYEQYF. The CDR3 DNA follows: TGCGCCAGCAGCCAAGGACGGGCAGGCCGCTACGAGCAGTACTTC.

In its sample, this clone is medium-sized. The chain joins TRBV9 to TRBJ2-7; either TRBD1 or TRBD2 may fit D (5 bases each). Germline V gene lookup returns CDR1 SGDLS and CDR2 YYNGEE. Trimming took 4 bases from V and 2 from J, leaving 16 bases between them. The CDR3 is made up of 15 amino acids. CDR3: CASSTRDGGAYEQYF. CDR3 DNA sequence: TGTGCCAGCAGCACCCGGGACGGTGGGGCCTACGAGCAGTACTTC.

V and J are TRBV5-4 and TRBJ2-7, with 7 bases identical to TRBD2. V gave up 10 bases and J gave up 4 bases; unmatched junction bases: 14. This CDR3 spans 14 amino acids. Looked up from germline, CDR1 is SGHNT and CDR2 is YYREEE (reference sequence). CDR3 coding DNA: TGTGCCTCCACCGTCTTCGGGACTACTTACGAGCAGTACTTC. This codes for CASTVFGTTYEQYF.

The rearrangement uses TRBV18 and TRBJ1-2; D remains ambiguous. This CDR3 has 14 residues. Germline values: CDR1 KGHSH, CDR2 LQKENI. With 6 bases removed from V and 1 base from J, the gap between germline ends came to 12 bases. CDR3 in DNA: TGTGCCAGCTCGCCCAACACATATAACTATGGCTACACCTTC. It specifies CASSPNTYNYGYTF. Full variable domain (remainder filled in from reference TRBV18 and TRBJ1-2): NAGVMQNPRHLVRRRGQEARLRCSPMKGHSHVYWYRQLPEEGLKFMVYLQKENIIDESGMPKERFSAEFPKEGPSILRIQQVVRGDSAAYFCASSPNTYNYGYTFGSGTRLTVV.

V is TRBV5-1 and J is TRBJ2-2, with 11 nucleotides matching TRBD2. J lost 0 bases, V lost 1 base, and 2 bases had no gene match. Germline-derived CDR1 and CDR2 are SGHRS and YFSETQ. The CDR3 is 17 residues long. CDR3 sequence (DNA): TGCGCCAGCAGCTTGCTAGCGGGAGGTCCGAACACCGGGGAGCTGTTTTTT. This translates into CASSLLAGGPNTGELFF.

V and J are TRBV7-2 and TRBJ1-2; 9 nucleotides line up with TRBD1. Per germline, CDR1 SGHTA and CDR2 FQGNSA. The length of the CDR3 is 16 residues. With 5 bases clipped from V and 0 bases from J, the junction kept 7 bases outside the gene matches. CDR3 region: CASSVIRTGANYGYTF. Written as DNA, the CDR3 is TGTGCCAGCAGCGTAATAAGGACAGGGGCTAACTATGGCTACACCTTC.

V is TRBV7-2 and J is TRBJ2-4; 14 bases map to TRBD2. The CDR3 is 18 residues long. Germline V gene data show CDR1 as SGHTA and CDR2 as FQGNSA. Trimming took 4 bases from V and 7 from J; bases not matched to a gene: 12. As DNA, the CDR3 is TGTGCCAGCAGCTCCAATTCTGGCGGGACTAGCGGGGGTAACATTCAGTACTTC. Protein: CASSSNSGGTSGGNIQYF.

The V call is TRBV28, the J call TRBJ1-2, with a weak D call TRBD1 (6 bases). Germline loops: CDR1 MDHEN, CDR2 SYDVKM. Trimming cost V 2 bases and J 0 bases, with 16 bases left between them. This CDR3 spans 17 amino acids. CDR3 sequence: CASSLIGGTISNYGYTF. The DNA for the CDR3 is TGTGCCAGCAGTTTAATAGGGGGGACAATCTCTAACTATGGCTACACCTTC.

Only a few counts were recorded for this clone. V usage is TRBV9 and J usage is TRBJ1-4; 7 positions agree with TRBD1. The length of the CDR3 is 17 residues. Germline trimming cut 0 bases from V and 7 bases from J; bases unmatched to any gene: 12. Germline CDR1 and CDR2: SGDLS and YYNGEE. CDR3 amino acids: CASSVERTGRGPEKLFF. For the CDR3, the DNA is TGTGCCAGCAGCGTAGAAAGGACCGGGAGGGGGCCTGAAAAACTGTTTTTT.

This clone was recorded only once. The rearrangement links TRBV30 to TRBJ2-1; no definite D call. Per the germline V gene, CDR1 is GTSNPN and CDR2 is SVGIG (reference sequence). This CDR3 spans 11 amino acids. V was trimmed by 0 bases and J by 8 bases, leaving 5 bases between them. CDR3 sequence: CAWSVWDEQFF. CDR3 in DNA: TGTGCCTGGAGTGTATGGGATGAGCAGTTCTTC.

V gene TRBV9 combines with J gene TRBJ2-1; 10 positions agree with TRBD1. The V gene end was trimmed by 4 bases and the J gene end by 7 bases; junction bases not matched to a gene: 8. In germline, CDR1 is SGDLS, CDR2 YYNGEE. The CDR3 spans 15 residues. The CDR3 is CASSTPGQGWNEQFF. The DNA of the CDR3 is TGTGCCAGCAGCACGCCGGGACAGGGGTGGAATGAGCAGTTCTTC.

The chain links TRBV18 to TRBJ1-1; 9 bases map to TRBD1. The CDR3 totals 13 residues. Per germline, CDR1 KGHSH and CDR2 LQKENI. V was clipped by 3 bases and J by 4 bases; unmatched bases: 0. CDR3 nucleotide sequence: TGTGCCAGCTCACCGGACAGGGGCACTGAAGCTTTCTTT. This translates into CASSPDRGTEAFF.

The chain employs TRBV2 and TRBJ1-5, with a weak D call TRBD1 (5 bases). V lost 7 bases and J lost 2, with 12 bases in between. This CDR3 is 14 amino acids long. In germline, CDR1 is SNHLY, CDR2 FYNNEI. CDR3 residues: CASTKLGGNQPQHF. The CDR3 nucleotides are TGTGCCAGCACCAAGCTGGGGGGCAATCAGCCCCAGCATTTT. The full variable domain, completed using reference TRBV2 and TRBJ1-5, is EPEVTQTPSHQVTQMGQEVILRCVPISNHLYFYWYRQILGQKVEFLVSFYNNEISEKSEIFDDQFSVERPDGSNFTLKIRSTKLEDSAMYFCASTKLGGNQPQHFGDGTRLSIL.

This clone was recorded a few times. V gene TRBV10-3 combines with J gene TRBJ1-1; D uncertain. Germline V gene lookup returns CDR1 ENHRY and CDR2 SYGVKD. The CDR3 spans 14 residues. The ends were cut back, 3 bases at V and 0 bases at J, with 8 bases in the middle. The CDR3 DNA reads as TGTGCCATCAGTGAAAGATCCTTGAACACTGAAGCTTTCTTT. It is translated as CAISERSLNTEAFF.

The chain recombines TRBV30 with TRBJ2-7, with 9 bases fitting TRBD1. Losses at the gene ends were 3 bases for V and 4 bases for J; bases not matched to a gene: 1. The length of the CDR3 is 12 residues. Germline loops: CDR1 GTSNPN, CDR2 SVGIG (reference sequence). CDR3 amino acids: CAWRDRGYEQYF. CDR3 nucleotide sequence: TGTGCCTGGAGGGACAGGGGATACGAGCAGTACTTC.